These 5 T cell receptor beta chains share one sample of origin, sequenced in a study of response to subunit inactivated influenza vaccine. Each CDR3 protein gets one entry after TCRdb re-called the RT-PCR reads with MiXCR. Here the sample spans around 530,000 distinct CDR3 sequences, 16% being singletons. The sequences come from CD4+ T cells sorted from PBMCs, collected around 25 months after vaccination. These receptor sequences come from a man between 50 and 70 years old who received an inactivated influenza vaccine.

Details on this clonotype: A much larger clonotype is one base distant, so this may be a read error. CDR3 region: CASNRGGQETQYF. The CDR3 DNA is TGTGCCAGCAACAGGGGGGGCCAAGAGACCCAGTACTTC. The chain joins TRBV5-6 to TRBJ2-5; D is possibly TRBD1 (8 bases). The CDR3 sequence is 13 residues long. CDR1 is SGHDT and CDR2 is YYEEEE in the germline V gene. Between the trimmed V and J ends, which lost 6 bases and 1 base, there was a span of 10 bases.

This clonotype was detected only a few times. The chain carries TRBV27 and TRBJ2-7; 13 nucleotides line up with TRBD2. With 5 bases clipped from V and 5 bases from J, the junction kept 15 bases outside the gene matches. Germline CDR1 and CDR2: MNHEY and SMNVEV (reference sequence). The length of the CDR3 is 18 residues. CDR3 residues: CASSRTGTSGNLVNEQYF. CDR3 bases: TGTGCCAGCAGTCGGACCGGGACTAGCGGGAATTTGGTGAACGAGCAGTACTTC.

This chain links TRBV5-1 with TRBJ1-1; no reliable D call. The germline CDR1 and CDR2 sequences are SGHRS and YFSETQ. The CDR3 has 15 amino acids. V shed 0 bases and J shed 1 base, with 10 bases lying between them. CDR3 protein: CASSLEVGSNTEAFF. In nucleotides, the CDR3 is TGCGCCAGCAGCTTGGAGGTGGGTTCGAACACTGAAGCTTTCTTT.

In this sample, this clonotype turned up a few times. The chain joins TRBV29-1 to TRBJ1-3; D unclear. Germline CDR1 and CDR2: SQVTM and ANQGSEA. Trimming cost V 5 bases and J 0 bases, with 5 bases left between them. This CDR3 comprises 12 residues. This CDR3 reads CSVWHSGNTIYF. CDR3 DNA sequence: TGCAGCGTTTGGCACTCTGGAAACACCATATATTTT. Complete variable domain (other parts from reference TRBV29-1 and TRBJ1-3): SAVISQKPSRDICQRGTSLTIQCQVDSQVTMMFWYRQQPGQSLTLIATANQGSEATYESGFVIDKFPISRPNLTFSTLTVSNMSPEDSSIYLCSVWHSGNTIYFGEGSWLTVV.

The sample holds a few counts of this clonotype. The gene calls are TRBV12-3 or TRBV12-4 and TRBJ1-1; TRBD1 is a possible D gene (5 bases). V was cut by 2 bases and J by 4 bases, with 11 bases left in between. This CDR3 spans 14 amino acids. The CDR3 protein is CASSLTRVGTEAFF. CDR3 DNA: TGTGCCAGCAGTTTAACCAGGGTGGGCACTGAAGCTTTCTTT.